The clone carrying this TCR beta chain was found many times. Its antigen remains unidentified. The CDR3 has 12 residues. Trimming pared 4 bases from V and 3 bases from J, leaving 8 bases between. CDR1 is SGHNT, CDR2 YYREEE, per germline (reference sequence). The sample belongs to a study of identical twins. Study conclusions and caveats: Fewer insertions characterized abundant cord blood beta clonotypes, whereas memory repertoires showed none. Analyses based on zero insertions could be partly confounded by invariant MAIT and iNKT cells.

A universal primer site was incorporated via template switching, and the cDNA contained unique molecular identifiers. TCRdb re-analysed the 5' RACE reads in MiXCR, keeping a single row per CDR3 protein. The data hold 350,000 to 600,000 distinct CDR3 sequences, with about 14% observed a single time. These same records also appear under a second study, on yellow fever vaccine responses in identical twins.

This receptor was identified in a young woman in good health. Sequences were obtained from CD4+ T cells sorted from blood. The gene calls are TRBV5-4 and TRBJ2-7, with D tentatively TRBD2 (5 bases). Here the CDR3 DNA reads TGTGCCAGCAGCCGACGGGACTACGAGCAGTACTTC. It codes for CASSRRDYEQYF.